In this sample, the clone carrying this T cell receptor beta chain turned up a few times. Its target is not known. The CDR3 has 12 amino acids. The germline V gene encodes CDR1 MNHNS and CDR2 SASEGT. V was clipped by 7 bases and J by 2 bases, with 7 bases between them. The data derive from a study of CD8+CD57+ T cells in acquired aplastic anemia. On the study more broadly: An average of roughly 3 ug of DNA was obtained from sorted CD4+ and CD8+ cells.

Regarding the study as a whole: A significant difference in CD8+ Simpson's diversity between patients and controls was not found. Patients and controls shared twenty-nine CD8+ CDR3 sequences.

Genomic DNA acted as the template from which TCR beta VDJ combination and CDR3 sequence profiling were carried out. One entry per CDR3 protein, called by TCRdb with MiXCR from the reads. This table holds approximately 470,000 distinct CDR3 sequences, less than 35% found once. Whoever was chosen for sequencing had shown CD8+CD57+ cell expansion by flow cytometry. This rearrangement joins TRBV6-1 to TRBJ2-3; D is uncertain. The material sequenced was sorted CD4+, CD8+, or CD8+CD57+ T cells (not recorded which) from PBMCs. This TCR derives from a human donor with aplastic anemia. The CDR3 region is CASTMFTDTQYF. CDR3 bases: TGTGCCAGCACTATGTTCACAGATACGCAGTATTTT.